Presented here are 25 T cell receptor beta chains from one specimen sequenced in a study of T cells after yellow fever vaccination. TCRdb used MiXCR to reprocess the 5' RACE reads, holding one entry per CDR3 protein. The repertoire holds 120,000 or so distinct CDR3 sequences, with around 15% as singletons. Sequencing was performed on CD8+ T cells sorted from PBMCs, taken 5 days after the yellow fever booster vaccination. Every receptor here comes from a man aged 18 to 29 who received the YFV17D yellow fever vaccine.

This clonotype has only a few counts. DNA of the CDR3: TGCGCCAGCAGCCACTACAGAAGCACAGATACGCAGTATTTT. Its translation: CASSHYRSTDTQYF. V usage is TRBV4-1 and J usage is TRBJ2-3, with no clear D. The CDR3 runs to 14 residues. Trimming removed 3 bases from V and 0 bases from J, with 7 bases in between. Germline CDR1 and CDR2: MGHRA and YSYEKL.

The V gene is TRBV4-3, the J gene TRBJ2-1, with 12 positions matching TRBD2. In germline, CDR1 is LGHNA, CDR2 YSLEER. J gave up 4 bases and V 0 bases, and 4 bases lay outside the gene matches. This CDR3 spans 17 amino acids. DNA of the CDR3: TGCGCCAGCAGCCAAGATGAGCTAGCGGGGGGGTACAATGAGCAGTTCTTC. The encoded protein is CASSQDELAGGYNEQFF.

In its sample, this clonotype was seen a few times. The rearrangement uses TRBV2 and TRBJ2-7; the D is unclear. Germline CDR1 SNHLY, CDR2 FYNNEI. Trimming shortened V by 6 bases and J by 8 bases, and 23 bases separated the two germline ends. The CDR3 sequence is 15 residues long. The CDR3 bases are TGTGCCAGCAGAAGAGGCGTCCTCTCGGACGTGCAGCAGTACTTC. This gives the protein CASRRGVLSDVQQYF.

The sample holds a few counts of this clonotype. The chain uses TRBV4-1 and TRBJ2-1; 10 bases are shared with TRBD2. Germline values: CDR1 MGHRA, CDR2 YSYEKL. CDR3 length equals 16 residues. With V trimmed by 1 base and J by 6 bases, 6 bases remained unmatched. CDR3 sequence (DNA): TGCGCCAGCAGCCAAGGGAGTAGCGGGGGGCCCAATGAGCAGTTCTTC. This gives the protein CASSQGSSGGPNEQFF.

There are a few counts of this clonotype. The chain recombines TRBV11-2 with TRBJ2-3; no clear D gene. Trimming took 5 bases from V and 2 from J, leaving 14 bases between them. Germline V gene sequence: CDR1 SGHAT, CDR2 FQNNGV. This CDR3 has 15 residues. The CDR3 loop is CASSPLPDDTDTQYF. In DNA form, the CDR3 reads TGTGCCAGCAGCCCCCTCCCCGACGACACAGATACGCAGTATTTT.

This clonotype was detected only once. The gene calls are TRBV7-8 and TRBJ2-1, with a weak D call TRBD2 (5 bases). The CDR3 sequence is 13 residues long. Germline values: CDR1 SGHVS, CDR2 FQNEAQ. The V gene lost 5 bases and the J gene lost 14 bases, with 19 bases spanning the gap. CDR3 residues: CASSTPEGILKFF. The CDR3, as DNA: TGTGCCAGCAGCACACCCGAGGGAATTCTAAAGTTCTTC.

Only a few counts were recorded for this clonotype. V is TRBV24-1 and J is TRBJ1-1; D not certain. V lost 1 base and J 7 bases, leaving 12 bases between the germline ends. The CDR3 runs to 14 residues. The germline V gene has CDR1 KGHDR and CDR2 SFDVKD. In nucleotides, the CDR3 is TGTGCCACCAGTGATTTACGCGACCTCAATGAAGCTTTCTTT. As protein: CATSDLRDLNEAFF.

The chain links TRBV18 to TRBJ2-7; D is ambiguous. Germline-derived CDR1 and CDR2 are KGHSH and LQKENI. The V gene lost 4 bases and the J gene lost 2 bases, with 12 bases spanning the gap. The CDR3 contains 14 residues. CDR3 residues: CASSQAAAAYEQYF. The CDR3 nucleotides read TGTGCCAGCTCACAGGCGGCGGCAGCCTACGAGCAGTACTTC.

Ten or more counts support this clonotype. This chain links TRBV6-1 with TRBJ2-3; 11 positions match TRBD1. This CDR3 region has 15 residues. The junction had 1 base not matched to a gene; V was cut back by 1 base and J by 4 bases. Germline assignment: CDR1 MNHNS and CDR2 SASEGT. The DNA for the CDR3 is TGTGCCAGCAGTGAAGGGACAGGGGGCGCAGATACGCAGTATTTT. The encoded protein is CASSEGTGGADTQYF.

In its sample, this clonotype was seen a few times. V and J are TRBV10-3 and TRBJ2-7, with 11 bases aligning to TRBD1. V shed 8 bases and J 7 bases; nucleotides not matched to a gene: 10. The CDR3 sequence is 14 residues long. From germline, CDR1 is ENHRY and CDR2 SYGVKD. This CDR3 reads CAIGPGQGVREQYF. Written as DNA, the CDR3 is TGTGCCATCGGTCCGGGACAGGGGGTTCGGGAGCAGTACTTC.

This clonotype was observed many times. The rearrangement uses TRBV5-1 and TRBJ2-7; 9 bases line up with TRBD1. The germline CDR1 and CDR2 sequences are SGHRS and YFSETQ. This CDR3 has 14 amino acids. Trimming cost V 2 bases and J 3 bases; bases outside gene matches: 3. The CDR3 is CASSFRDRVYEQYF. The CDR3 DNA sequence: TGCGCCAGCAGCTTTCGGGACAGGGTCTACGAGCAGTACTTC.

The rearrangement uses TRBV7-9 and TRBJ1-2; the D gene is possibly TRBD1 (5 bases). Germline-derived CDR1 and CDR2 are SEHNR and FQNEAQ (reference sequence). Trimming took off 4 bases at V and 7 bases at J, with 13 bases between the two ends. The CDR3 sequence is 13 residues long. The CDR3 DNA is TGTGCCAGCAGCTATGCAGGGCCGTTTGGCTACACCTTC. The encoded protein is CASSYAGPFGYTF.

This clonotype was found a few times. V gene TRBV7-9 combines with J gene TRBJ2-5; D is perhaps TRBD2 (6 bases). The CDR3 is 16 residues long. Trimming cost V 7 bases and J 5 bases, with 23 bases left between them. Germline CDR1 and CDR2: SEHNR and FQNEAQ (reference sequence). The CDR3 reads CASTSWGDLLRETQYF. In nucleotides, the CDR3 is TGTGCCAGCACATCTTGGGGGGATCTTCTAAGGGAGACCCAGTACTTC.

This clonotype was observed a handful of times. The CDR3 nucleotides read TGCAGCGTCCTGACGGGAGCCTACGAGCAGTACTTC. This encodes CSVLTGAYEQYF. The chain joins TRBV29-1 to TRBJ2-7; D might be TRBD2 (6 bases). The CDR3 covers 12 residues. Germline CDR1 and CDR2: SQVTM and ANQGSEA. Trimming left V 6 bases short and J 2 bases short, with 11 bases between.

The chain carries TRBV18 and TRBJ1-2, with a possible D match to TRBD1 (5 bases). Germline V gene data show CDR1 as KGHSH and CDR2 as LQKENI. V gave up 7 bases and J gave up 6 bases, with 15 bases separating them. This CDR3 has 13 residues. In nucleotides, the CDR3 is TGTGCCAGCTTCTCTTGGGACCGAGATGGCTACACCTTC. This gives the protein CASFSWDRDGYTF.

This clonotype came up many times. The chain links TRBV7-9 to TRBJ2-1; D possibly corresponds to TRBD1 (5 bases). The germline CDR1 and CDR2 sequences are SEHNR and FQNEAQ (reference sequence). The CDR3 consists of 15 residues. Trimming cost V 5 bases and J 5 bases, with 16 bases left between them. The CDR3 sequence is CASSPRSGWDNEQFF. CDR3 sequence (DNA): TGTGCCAGCAGCCCCCGTTCAGGGTGGGACAATGAGCAGTTCTTC.

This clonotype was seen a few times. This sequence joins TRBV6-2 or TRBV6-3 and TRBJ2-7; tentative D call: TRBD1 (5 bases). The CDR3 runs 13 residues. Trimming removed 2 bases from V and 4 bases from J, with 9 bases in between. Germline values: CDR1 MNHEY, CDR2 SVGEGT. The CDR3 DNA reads TGTGCCAGCAGTTACGTAGGGGCGTACGAGCAGTACTTC. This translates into CASSYVGAYEQYF.

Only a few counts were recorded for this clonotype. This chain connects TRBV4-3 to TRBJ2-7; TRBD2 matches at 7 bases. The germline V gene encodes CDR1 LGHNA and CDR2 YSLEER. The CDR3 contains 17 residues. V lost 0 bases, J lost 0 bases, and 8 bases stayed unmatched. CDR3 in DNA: TGCGCCAGCAGCCAAGATCGGGAAAGCGGGGCCTCCTACGAGCAGTACTTC. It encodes CASSQDRESGASYEQYF.

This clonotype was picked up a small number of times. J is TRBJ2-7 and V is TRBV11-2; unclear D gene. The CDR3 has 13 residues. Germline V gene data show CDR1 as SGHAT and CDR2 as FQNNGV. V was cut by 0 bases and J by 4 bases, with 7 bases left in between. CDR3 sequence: CASSLEGPYEQYV. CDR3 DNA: TGTGCCAGCAGCTTAGAAGGGCCTTACGAGCAGTACGTC.

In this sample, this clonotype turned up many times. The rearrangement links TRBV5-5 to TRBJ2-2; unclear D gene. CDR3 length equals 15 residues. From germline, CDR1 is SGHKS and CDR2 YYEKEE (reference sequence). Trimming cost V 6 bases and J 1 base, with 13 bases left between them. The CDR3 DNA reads TGTGCCAGCAACCCCACCCGACGGAACACCGGGGAGCTGTTTTTT. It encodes CASNPTRRNTGELFF.

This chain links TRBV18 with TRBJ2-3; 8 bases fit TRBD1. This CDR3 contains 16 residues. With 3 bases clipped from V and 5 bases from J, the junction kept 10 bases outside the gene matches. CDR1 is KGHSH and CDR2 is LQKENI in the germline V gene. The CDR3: CASSPGQATFRDTQYF. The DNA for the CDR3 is TGTGCCAGCTCACCGGGACAGGCGACCTTCAGAGATACGCAGTATTTT.

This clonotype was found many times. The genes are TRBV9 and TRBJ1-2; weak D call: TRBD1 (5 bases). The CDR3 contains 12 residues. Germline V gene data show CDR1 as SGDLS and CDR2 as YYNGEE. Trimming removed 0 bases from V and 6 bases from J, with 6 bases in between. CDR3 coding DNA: TGTGCCAGCAGCGTAGGAGGGGATGGCTACACCTTC. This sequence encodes CASSVGGDGYTF.

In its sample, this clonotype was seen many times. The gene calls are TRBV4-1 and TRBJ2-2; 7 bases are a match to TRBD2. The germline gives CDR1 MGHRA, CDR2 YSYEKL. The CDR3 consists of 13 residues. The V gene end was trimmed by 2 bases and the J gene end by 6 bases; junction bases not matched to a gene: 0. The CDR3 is CASSQRGAGELFF. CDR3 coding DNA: TGCGCCAGCAGCCAACGGGGGGCCGGGGAGCTGTTTTTT.

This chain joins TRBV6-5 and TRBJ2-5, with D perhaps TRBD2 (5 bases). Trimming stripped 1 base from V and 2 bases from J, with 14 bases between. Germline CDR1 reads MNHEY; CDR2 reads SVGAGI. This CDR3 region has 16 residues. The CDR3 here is CASSYFGREGQETQYF. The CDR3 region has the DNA TGTGCCAGCAGTTACTTTGGGCGAGAGGGACAAGAGACCCAGTACTTC.

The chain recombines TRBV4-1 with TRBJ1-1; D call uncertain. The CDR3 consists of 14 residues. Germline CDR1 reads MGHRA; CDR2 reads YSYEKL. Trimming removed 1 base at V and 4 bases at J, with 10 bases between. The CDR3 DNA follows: TGCGCCAGCAGCCAAGTCCTACGGAGCACTGAAGCTTTCTTT. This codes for CASSQVLRSTEAFF.